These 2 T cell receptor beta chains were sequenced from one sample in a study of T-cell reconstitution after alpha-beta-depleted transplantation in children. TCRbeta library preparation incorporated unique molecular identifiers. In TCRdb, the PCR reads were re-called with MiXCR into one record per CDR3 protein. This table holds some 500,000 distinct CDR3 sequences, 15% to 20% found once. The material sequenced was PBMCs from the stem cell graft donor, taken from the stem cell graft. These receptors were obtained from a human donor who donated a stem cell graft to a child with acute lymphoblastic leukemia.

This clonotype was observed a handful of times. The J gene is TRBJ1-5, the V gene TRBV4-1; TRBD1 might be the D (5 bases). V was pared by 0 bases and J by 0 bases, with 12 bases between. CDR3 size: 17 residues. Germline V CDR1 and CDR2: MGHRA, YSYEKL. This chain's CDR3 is CASSQDADIHSNQPQHF. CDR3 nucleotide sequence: TGCGCCAGCAGCCAAGATGCGGACATACATAGCAATCAGCCCCAGCATTTT.

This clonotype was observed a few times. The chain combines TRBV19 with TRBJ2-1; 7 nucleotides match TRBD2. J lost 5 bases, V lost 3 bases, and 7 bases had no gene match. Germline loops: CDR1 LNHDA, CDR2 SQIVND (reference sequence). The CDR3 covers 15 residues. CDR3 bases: TGTGCCAGTAGTATCCCGCGGGAGCTAGACAATGAGCAGTTCTTC. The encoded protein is CASSIPRELDNEQFF. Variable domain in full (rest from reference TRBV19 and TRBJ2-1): DGGITQSPKYLFRKEGQNVTLSCEQNLNHDAMYWYRQDPGQGLRLIYYSQIVNDFQKGDIAEGYSVSREKKESFPLTVTSAQKNPTAFYLCASSIPRELDNEQFFGPGTRLTVL.